Below are 8 T cell receptor beta chains sequenced from a single sample in a study of T cell responses to AZD1222 COVID-19 vaccine. Using immunoSEQ multiplex PCR, the repertoire was profiled, and TCRdb retains in-frame clones only, with some absent. This sample has about 69,000 clones, with 70% to 90% found just once. The specimen comprised peripheral blood, sampled 28 days after the second AZD1222 dose. The source of these receptors is an adult who received the AZD1222 COVID-19 vaccine.

The rearrangement uses TRBV15 and TRBJ2-1; TRBD1 is a possible D gene (6 bases). The V and J ends lost 4 bases and 4 bases respectively, with 8 bases between them. CDR3 length: 13 residues. In germline, CDR1 is LNHNV, CDR2 YYDKDF (reference sequence). CDR3 amino acids: CATSMDRYNEQFF. CDR3 coding DNA: TGTGCCACCAGCATGGACAGATACAATGAGCAGTTCTTC.

This clone was seen only a few times. V is TRBV7-9 and J is TRBJ2-2; D is unclear. The CDR3 is 13 amino acids. V lost 5 bases to trimming and J lost 8 bases, with 12 bases between them. Germline CDR1 is SEHNR and CDR2 is FQNEAQ (reference sequence). The CDR3 region is CASSPSKTGELFF. In DNA, the CDR3 is TGTGCCAGCAGCCCCTCTAAGACTGGGGAGCTGTTTTTT.

This chain uses TRBV4-1 with TRBJ2-1; possible D gene TRBD2, 5 bases. Germline values: CDR1 MGHRA, CDR2 YSYEKL. There are 17 residues in the CDR3. Trimming removed 5 bases at V and 4 bases at J, with 21 bases between. The CDR3 bases are TGCGCCAGCAGCGTCTTCGAGGGAGCGGTAACATACAATGAGCAGTTCTTC. This translates into CASSVFEGAVTYNEQFF.

The V and J genes are TRBV5-1 and TRBJ1-1, with D possibly being TRBD1 (6 bases). CDR1 is SGHRS and CDR2 is YFSETQ in the germline V gene. The V end was cut by 5 bases, the J end by 5 bases, with 19 bases between. The CDR3 consists of 15 residues. CDR3 coding DNA: TGCGCCAGCAGAATGGGGGGCGCCTCCGGGACTGAAGCTTTCTTT. It codes for CASRMGGASGTEAFF.

The gene calls are TRBV5-1 and TRBJ1-1; weak D call: TRBD1 (6 bases). Trimming stripped 4 bases from V and 0 bases from J, with 16 bases between. This CDR3 comprises 16 residues. Germline V gene data show CDR1 as SGHRS and CDR2 as YFSETQ. DNA for the CDR3: TGCGCCAGCAGCCCCGGACAGCTTCTGATGAACACTGAAGCTTTCTTT. It encodes CASSPGQLLMNTEAFF.

The V gene is TRBV13, the J gene TRBJ2-1; a possible D gene is TRBD1 (6 bases). CDR1 is PRHDT, CDR2 FYEKMQ, per germline (reference sequence). The CDR3 consists of 12 residues. Trimming shortened V by 3 bases and J by 15 bases, and 15 bases separated the two germline ends. The CDR3: CASSLNTGTVFF. In DNA, the CDR3 is TGTGCCAGCAGCTTGAACACAGGGACGGTGTTCTTC. The full variable domain, with the rest looked up from reference TRBV13 and TRBJ2-1, is AAGVIQSPRHLIKEKRETATLKCYPIPRHDTVYWYQQGPGQDPQFLISFYEKMQSDKGSIPDRFSAQQFSDYHSELNMSSLELGDSALYFCASSLNTGTVFFGPGTRLTVL.

Here the CDR3 reads CASRGRQAPNTGELFF. In DNA form, the CDR3 reads TGTGCCAGCAGAGGTCGACAGGCCCCGAACACCGGGGAGCTGTTTTTT. The chain couples TRBV11-2 to TRBJ2-2; perhaps TRBD1 as D (6 bases). The CDR3 covers 16 residues. Germline assignment: CDR1 SGHAT and CDR2 FQNNGV. Trimming took off 6 bases at V and 0 bases at J, with 14 bases between the two ends.

This clone was observed a handful of times. V is TRBV19 and J is TRBJ2-7, with 7 positions matching TRBD2. Trimming took 2 bases from V and 3 from J; bases not matched to a gene: 7. Per the germline V gene, CDR1 is LNHDA and CDR2 is SQIVND (reference sequence). The CDR3 extends over 15 amino acids. CDR3 loop: CASSIQRGNNYEQYF. The CDR3 bases are TGTGCCAGTAGTATACAGCGGGGAAATAACTACGAGCAGTACTTC.